Detailed here is one T cell receptor (beta chain). Its antigen is currently unknown. The data stem from a study of blood T cells in healthy people across ages. Overall study: When template switching was applied, about one barcoded beta molecule was captured per two T cells. The study's findings and limits: There was a strong correlation between TCR beta diversity and naive T cell percentage.

Next came a second PCR, run for about 7 to 12 cycles, which used a sample-barcoded 5' primer along with a J-beta primer mix. TCRdb independently ran MiXCR on the 5' RACE reads; one entry per CDR3 protein. The table includes some 1,000,000 distinct CDR3 sequences, about 23% detected once. These sequences were also reported in another study, on T cells of mothers and their children. From that second work: Relative to unrelated pairs, biologically related mother-child dyads exhibited marginally greater, non-significant overlap.

The sequencing input was blood. The sequence derives from a girl aged 2-15 years in good health.

CDR3 DNA sequence: TGCAGCGTTGGGAGGGCAGGGAAAGCAGTGGGAAATGAGCAGTTCTTC. Its protein is CSVGRAGKAVGNEQFF. V is TRBV29-1 and J is TRBJ2-1; a possible D gene is TRBD2 (6 bases). V was shortened by 4 bases and J by 7 bases, with 23 bases between the two germline ends. Germline-derived CDR1 and CDR2 are SQVTM and ANQGSEA. The length of the CDR3 is 16 residues.